This entry lists 9 T cell receptor beta chains sequenced from one sample in a study of identifying expanded T cells in peripheral blood. Sequencing used immunoSEQ multiplex PCR; TCRdb keeps in-frame clones, though not all of them. The sample yields under 70,000 clones, about 90% seen once. The sequencing input was blood. These receptors all come from a person aged 18-70 years in good health.

The V call is TRBV5-1, the J call TRBJ2-1; TRBD1 matches 8 bases. The junction had 4 bases not matched to a gene; V was cut back by 3 bases and J by 8 bases. Germline V gene sequence: CDR1 SGHRS, CDR2 YFSETQ. The CDR3 sequence is 13 residues long. The CDR3 DNA sequence: TGCGCCAGCAGCTGGGACAGGTACTATGAGCAGTTCTTC. This translates into CASSWDRYYEQFF.

The chain is built from TRBV5-1 and TRBJ1-3, with 7 bases matching TRBD1. This CDR3 spans 16 amino acids. Germline CDR1 and CDR2: SGHRS and YFSETQ. J lost 0 bases, V lost 1 base, and 4 bases had no gene match. DNA of the CDR3: TGCGCCAGCAGCTTGTACAGGGGAGACTCTGGAAACACCATATATTTT. Encoded protein: CASSLYRGDSGNTIYF.

This clone was observed once. This chain links TRBV27 with TRBJ2-1, with 14 positions matching TRBD2. The CDR3 covers 17 residues. J was trimmed by 7 bases and V by 5 bases; bases with no gene match: 10. Germline CDR1 and CDR2: MNHEY and SMNVEV (reference sequence). The CDR3 bases are TGTGCCAGCAGTCTCCTTATGACTAGCGGGGGGGGAAATGAGCAGTTCTTC. Its translation is CASSLLMTSGGGNEQFF.

The V and J genes are TRBV6-5 and TRBJ2-2, with D unclear. Trimming removed 0 bases from V and 1 base from J, with 3 bases in between. Germline lookup yields CDR1 MNHEY and CDR2 SVGAGI. The length of the CDR3 is 14 residues. The CDR3 loop reads CASSYSGNTGELFF. The CDR3 nucleotides are TGTGCCAGCAGTTACTCAGGGAACACCGGGGAGCTGTTTTTT.

This clone was counted between two and nine times. The chain links TRBV29-1 to TRBJ1-4; D remains ambiguous. V lost 3 bases and J lost 8, with 13 bases in between. The CDR3 is made up of 13 amino acids. Germline CDR1 is SQVTM and CDR2 is ANQGSEA. The CDR3 DNA reads TGCAGCGTTGATGAACGGGTGACGGAAAAACTGTTTTTT. Translated, it gives CSVDERVTEKLFF.

In the case of this clone: Within the sample, other DNA sequences also encode this same CDR3. The V call is TRBV19, the J call TRBJ2-1; 7 positions agree with TRBD1. V dropped 6 bases and J dropped 1; count of bases not matched to a gene: 3. CDR3 length: 14 amino acids. Germline V lookup: CDR1 LNHDA, CDR2 SQIVND (reference sequence). Here the CDR3 DNA reads TGTGCCAGTAGCCCGACAGGGTCCTACAATGAGCAGTTCTTC. It yields the protein CASSPTGSYNEQFF.

This clone showed up just once. The V gene is TRBV4-1, the J gene TRBJ1-6; D gene ambiguous. The CDR3 is 15 residues long. The V end was cut by 0 bases, the J end by 4 bases, with 7 bases between. Germline CDR1 MGHRA, CDR2 YSYEKL. DNA of the CDR3: TGCGCCAGCAGCCAAGACCCGTCTTATAATTCACCCCTCCACTTT. As protein: CASSQDPSYNSPLHF.

The CDR3 coding sequence is TGTGCCAGCAGTTTAATGGCTTTAAGCTCCTACAATGAGCAGTTCTTC. This sequence encodes CASSLMALSSYNEQFF. This chain links TRBV28 with TRBJ2-1; the D is unclear. The V gene lost 2 bases and the J gene lost 0 bases, with 11 bases spanning the gap. Germline-derived CDR1 and CDR2 are MDHEN and SYDVKM. CDR3 size: 16 residues. The entire variable domain, with the rest obtained from reference TRBV28 and TRBJ2-1, is as follows: DVKVTQSSRYLVKRTGEKVFLECVQDMDHENMFWYRQDPGLGLRLIYFSYDVKMKEKGDIPEGYSVSREKKERFSLILESASTNQTSMYLCASSLMALSSYNEQFFGPGTRLTVL.

The chain uses TRBV19 and TRBJ1-2; maybe TRBD1 (5 bases). CDR1 and CDR2 from the germline V gene are LNHDA and SQIVND (reference sequence). V was shortened by 2 bases and J by 2 bases, with 12 bases between the two germline ends. CDR3 size: 15 residues. Written as DNA, the CDR3 is TGTGCCAGTAGTATATCGGCAGGGTCCAACTATGGCTACACCTTC. Translating gives CASSISAGSNYGYTF.